The rows below give T cell receptor beta chains drawn from one sample of a study of shared clonotypes between healthy human individuals. The assay was immunoSEQ multiplex PCR, and TCRdb's table has in-frame clones only and misses some. Here the sample spans about 870,000 clones, around 92% being singletons. Sequenced sample: naive CD8+ T cells sorted from blood. Every receptor here comes from a man aged 25-45 years in good health. CDR3s include the opening cysteine and the closing phenylalanine or tryptophan. Fields, in order: CDR3 length, D gene, J gene, V gene, clone size, CDR3 protein, CDR3 DNA. D genes are given only for firm matches. Clone size appears in some rows only: once, few, many, or a class for an expanded clone.

>16|TRBD1|TRBJ2-1|TRBV7-2|-
CASGQQGAPSRNEQFF
TGTGCCAGCGGCCAACAGGGGGCGCCATCACGGAATGAGCAGTTCTTC
>14|-|TRBJ2-1|TRBV6-6|-
CASSYSLAYNEQFF
TGTGCCAGCAGTTACAGCCTAGCTTACAATGAGCAGTTCTTC
>14|TRBD2|TRBJ2-7|TRBV11-2|-
CASSGGLAANEQYF
TGTGCCAGCAGCGGGGGACTAGCGGCAAACGAGCAGTACTTC
>13|TRBD1|TRBJ2-2|TRBV29-1|-
CSVEGTGGRELFF
TGCAGCGTTGAAGGGACAGGGGGTAGGGAGCTGTTTTTT
>18|TRBD1|TRBJ1-5|TRBV19|once
CASIALKRDSWSNQPQHF
TGTGCCAGTATCGCCCTCAAAAGGGACAGCTGGAGCAATCAGCCCCAGCATTTT
>12|-|TRBJ2-3|TRBV5-6|-
CASSLEVDTQYF
TGTGCCAGCAGCTTGGAGGTAGATACGCAGTATTTT
>13|-|TRBJ1-1|TRBV30|-
CAWTLGGAAEAFF
TGTGCCTGGACCCTGGGAGGGGCGGCTGAAGCTTTCTTT
>13|-|TRBJ1-5|TRBV18|few
CASSRGGNQPQHF
TGTGCCAGCTCACGGGGTGGCAATCAGCCCCAGCATTTT
>15|-|TRBJ1-4|TRBV28|once
CASSLLSGWTEKLFF
TGTGCCAGCAGTTTACTATCGGGGTGGACTGAAAAACTGTTTTTT
>14|TRBD1|TRBJ1-1|TRBV4-2|-
CASYQDRGNTEAFF
TGTGCCAGCTATCAGGACAGGGGGAACACTGAAGCTTTCTTT
>15|-|TRBJ1-4|TRBV6-5|-
CASSYDIATNEKLFF
TGTGCCAGCAGTTACGATATTGCAACTAATGAAAAACTGTTTTTT
>15|TRBD1|TRBJ1-2|TRBV5-1|-
CASSQGQGLYYDYTF
TGCGCCAGCAGCCAGGGACAGGGCCTTTACTATGACTACACCTTC
>15|-|TRBJ1-1|TRBV5-1|-
CASSPLTGKSPEAFF
TGCGCCAGCAGCCCCTTAACAGGGAAGTCCCCTGAAGCTTTCTTT
>17|-|TRBJ1-4|TRBV28|-
CASSQFSLGATNEKLFF
TGTGCCAGCAGCCAGTTTTCATTGGGTGCAACTAATGAAAAACTGTTTTTT
>15|TRBD2|TRBJ2-1|TRBV6-5|once
CASSPTSGTYNEQFF
TGTGCCAGCAGCCCTACTAGCGGGACTTACAATGAGCAGTTCTTC
>17|-|TRBJ2-1|TRBV28|-
CASSPPGAGGFYNEQFF
TGTGCCAGCAGTCCTCCGGGGGCGGGTGGTTTCTACAATGAGCAGTTCTTC
>12|-|TRBJ2-7|TRBV7-9|-
CASSYPGDEQYF
TGTGCCAGCAGTTACCCAGGGGACGAGCAGTACTTC
>13|-|TRBJ1-1|TRBV28|-
CASSSPGGFEAFF
TGTGCCAGCAGTTCCCCTGGGGGTTTTGAAGCTTTCTTT
>17|TRBD2|TRBJ2-1|TRBV4-1|-
CASSPASRAGPYNEQFF
TGCGCCAGCAGCCCGGCCTCCAGAGCGGGGCCTTACAATGAGCAGTTCTTC